This T cell receptor beta chain was captured by sequencing in a study of blood T cell repertoires in COVID-19. About the study: Material from acute and convalescent COVID-19 was sourced from the United States, Italy and Spain.

Looked up from germline, CDR1 is KGHSH and CDR2 is LQKENI. V lost 3 bases and J 2 bases, leaving 10 bases between the germline ends. The CDR3 has 14 amino acids. In the original workflow: Nucleated cell number was recorded as an estimate derived from reference gene primer amplification. Data came from immunoSEQ multiplex PCR; TCRdb stores just in-frame clones and leaves some out. V and J calls and clone size are those listed in that table; D and trimming were worked out from the DNA. The sample has about 150,000 clones, 83% seen once; the top ten hold about 12%. Seattle patient enrollment occurred during active infection, with longitudinal follow-up thereafter.

The J gene is TRBJ1-2, the V gene TRBV18, with D unclear. The sequenced sample consisted of peripheral blood. The TCR sequence derives from a woman aged 60-75 years with COVID-19, enrolled during active disease. Here the CDR3 reads CASSPAQRNYGYTF. The CDR3 DNA is TGTGCCAGCTCACCCGCACAGAGAAACTATGGCTACACCTTC.